This T cell receptor beta chain was found in a study of T-cell memory formation after mild COVID-19. Study results and limitations: The pre-infection memory compartment contained some responding clones, suggesting cross-reactive memory joined.

MiXCR was run by TCRdb on the 5' RACE reads, yielding one entry per CDR3 protein. The table includes hundreds of thousands of distinct CDR3 sequences, roughly 18% detected once. V was clipped by 6 bases and J by 4 bases; unmatched bases: 15. The CDR3 has 17 residues. For this clonotype: What it binds is not known.

This clonotype was obtained from an adult woman who had mild COVID-19 (a few samples of this study predate the infection). Cell type and time point are not known. The chain recombines TRBV12-3 or TRBV12-4 with TRBJ2-3; 8 nucleotides line up with TRBD2. The sample comprised PBMCs or a T cell subset sorted from them (not recorded which). The CDR3 reads CASSPFWSGGTSDTQYF. CDR3 nucleotides: TGTGCCAGCAGCCCCTTTTGGAGCGGGGGAACTTCAGATACGCAGTATTTT.